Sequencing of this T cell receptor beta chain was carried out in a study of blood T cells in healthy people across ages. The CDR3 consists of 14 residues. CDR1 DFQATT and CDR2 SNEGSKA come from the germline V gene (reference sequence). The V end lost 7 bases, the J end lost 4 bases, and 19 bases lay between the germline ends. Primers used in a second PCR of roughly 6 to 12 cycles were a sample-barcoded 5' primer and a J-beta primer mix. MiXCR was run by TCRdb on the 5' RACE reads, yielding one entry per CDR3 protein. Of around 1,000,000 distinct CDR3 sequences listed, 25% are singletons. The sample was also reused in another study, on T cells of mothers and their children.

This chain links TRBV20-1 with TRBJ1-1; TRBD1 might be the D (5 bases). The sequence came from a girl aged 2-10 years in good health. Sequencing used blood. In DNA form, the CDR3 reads TGCAGTGTAGCCTTACAGGCTCTGGGCACTGAAGCTTTCTTT. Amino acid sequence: CSVALQALGTEAFF.